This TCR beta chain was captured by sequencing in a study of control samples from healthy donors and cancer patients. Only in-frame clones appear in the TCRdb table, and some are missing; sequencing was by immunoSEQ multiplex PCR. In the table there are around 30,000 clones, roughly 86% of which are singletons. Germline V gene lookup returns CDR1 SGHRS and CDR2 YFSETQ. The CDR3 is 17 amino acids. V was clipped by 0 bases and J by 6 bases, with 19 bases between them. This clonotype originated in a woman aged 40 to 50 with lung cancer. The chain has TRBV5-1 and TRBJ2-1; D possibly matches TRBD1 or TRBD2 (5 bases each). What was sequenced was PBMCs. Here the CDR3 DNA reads TGCGCCAGCAGCTTGGCCGGGACGCAACCCTCGGGCAATGAGCAGTTCTTC. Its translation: CASSLAGTQPSGNEQFF. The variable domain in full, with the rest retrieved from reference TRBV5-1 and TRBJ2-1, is KAGVTQTPRYLIKTRGQQVTLSCSPISGHRSVSWYQQTPGQGLQFLFEYFSETQRNKGNFPGRFSGRQFSNSRSEMNVSTLELGDSALYLCASSLAGTQPSGNEQFFGPGTRLTVL.